A selection of T cell receptor beta chains follows, all from one sample in a study of technical replicates of blood from a few donors. Only in-frame clones appear in the TCRdb table, and some are missing; sequencing was by immunoSEQ multiplex PCR. The repertoire holds some 70,000 clones, with under 98% as singletons. The sample was T cells isolated from PBMCs. All receptors come from a human donor in good health. The conserved cysteine and the conserved F or W are not part of the CDR3 here. Where a row states a size, it is once, few, many or the class of an expanded clone; other rows omit it.

CDR3 | size | J | V
ASSQFAGLAKNIQY | - | TRBJ2-4 | TRBV18
ASSEEAGGAYNEQF | - | TRBJ2-1 | TRBV6-1
ASTHGGLGAF | - | TRBJ1-1 | TRBV19
ASSQELAPQETQY | - | TRBJ2-5 | TRBV4-3
ASSLGQYNGELF | - | TRBJ2-2 | TRBV27
SVSVGGLETQY | - | TRBJ2-5 | TRBV29-1
ASSYEPGGGTEAF | - | TRBJ1-1 | TRBV6-5
ASSLEGTRGVGDTQY | - | TRBJ2-3 | TRBV4-1
SVLDREQF | - | TRBJ2-1 | TRBV29-1
ASSVTGTVQDTQY | - | TRBJ2-3 | TRBV7-3
ASSYSELYEQY | - | TRBJ2-7 | TRBV6-5
AGGTGTGFETQY | - | TRBJ2-5 | TRBV2
ASSLGTYEQY | - | TRBJ2-7 | TRBV5-6
ASSIPTGGHQPQH | - | TRBJ1-5 | TRBV28
ASSAGQGQETQY | - | TRBJ2-5 | TRBV5-1
ASSLFLGAEAF | - | TRBJ1-1 | TRBV7-3
ASSLVIGSGTYEQY | - | TRBJ2-7 | TRBV7-2
AIRDGGLTGELF | - | TRBJ2-2 | TRBV6-5
ASSLQSRVGQGAF | - | TRBJ1-1 | TRBV9
ASSLAVDSGQPQH | - | TRBJ1-5 | TRBV7-8
ASSYEGPYNEQF | - | TRBJ2-1 | TRBV27
ASSVTGGADTQY | once | TRBJ2-3 | TRBV9
ASSQGTGGIWNTEAF | - | TRBJ1-1 | TRBV18
ASSRQGLRSVRAF | - | TRBJ1-1 | TRBV23-1
ASRSTYLGDMNTEAF | - | TRBJ1-1 | TRBV14
ATQKPGTGKTEAF | - | TRBJ1-1 | TRBV28
SVQGSSGANVLT | - | TRBJ2-6 | TRBV29-1
ASSQDQGTDSIQETQY | once | TRBJ2-5 | TRBV4-2
ASSSSGEVSEQF | - | TRBJ2-1 | TRBV19
ASSLPVRGGLGSGNTIY | - | TRBJ1-3 | TRBV7-9
ASSQYGLAYNEQF | - | TRBJ2-1 | TRBV14
ASSYDPRGVAGYT | - | TRBJ1-2 | TRBV6-5